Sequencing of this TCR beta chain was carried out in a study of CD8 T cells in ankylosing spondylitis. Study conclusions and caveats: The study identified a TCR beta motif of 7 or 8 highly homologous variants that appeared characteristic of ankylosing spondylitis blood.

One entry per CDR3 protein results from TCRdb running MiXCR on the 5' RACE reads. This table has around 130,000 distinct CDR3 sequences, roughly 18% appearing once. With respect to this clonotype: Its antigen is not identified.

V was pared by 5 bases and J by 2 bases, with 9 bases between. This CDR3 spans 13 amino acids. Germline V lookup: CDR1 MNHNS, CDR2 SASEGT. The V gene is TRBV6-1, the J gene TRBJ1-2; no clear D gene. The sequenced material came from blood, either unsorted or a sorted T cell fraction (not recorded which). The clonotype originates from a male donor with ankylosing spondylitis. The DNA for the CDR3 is TGTGCCAGCAGTCCCAGAATAAACTATGGCTACACCTTC. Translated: CASSPRINYGYTF.